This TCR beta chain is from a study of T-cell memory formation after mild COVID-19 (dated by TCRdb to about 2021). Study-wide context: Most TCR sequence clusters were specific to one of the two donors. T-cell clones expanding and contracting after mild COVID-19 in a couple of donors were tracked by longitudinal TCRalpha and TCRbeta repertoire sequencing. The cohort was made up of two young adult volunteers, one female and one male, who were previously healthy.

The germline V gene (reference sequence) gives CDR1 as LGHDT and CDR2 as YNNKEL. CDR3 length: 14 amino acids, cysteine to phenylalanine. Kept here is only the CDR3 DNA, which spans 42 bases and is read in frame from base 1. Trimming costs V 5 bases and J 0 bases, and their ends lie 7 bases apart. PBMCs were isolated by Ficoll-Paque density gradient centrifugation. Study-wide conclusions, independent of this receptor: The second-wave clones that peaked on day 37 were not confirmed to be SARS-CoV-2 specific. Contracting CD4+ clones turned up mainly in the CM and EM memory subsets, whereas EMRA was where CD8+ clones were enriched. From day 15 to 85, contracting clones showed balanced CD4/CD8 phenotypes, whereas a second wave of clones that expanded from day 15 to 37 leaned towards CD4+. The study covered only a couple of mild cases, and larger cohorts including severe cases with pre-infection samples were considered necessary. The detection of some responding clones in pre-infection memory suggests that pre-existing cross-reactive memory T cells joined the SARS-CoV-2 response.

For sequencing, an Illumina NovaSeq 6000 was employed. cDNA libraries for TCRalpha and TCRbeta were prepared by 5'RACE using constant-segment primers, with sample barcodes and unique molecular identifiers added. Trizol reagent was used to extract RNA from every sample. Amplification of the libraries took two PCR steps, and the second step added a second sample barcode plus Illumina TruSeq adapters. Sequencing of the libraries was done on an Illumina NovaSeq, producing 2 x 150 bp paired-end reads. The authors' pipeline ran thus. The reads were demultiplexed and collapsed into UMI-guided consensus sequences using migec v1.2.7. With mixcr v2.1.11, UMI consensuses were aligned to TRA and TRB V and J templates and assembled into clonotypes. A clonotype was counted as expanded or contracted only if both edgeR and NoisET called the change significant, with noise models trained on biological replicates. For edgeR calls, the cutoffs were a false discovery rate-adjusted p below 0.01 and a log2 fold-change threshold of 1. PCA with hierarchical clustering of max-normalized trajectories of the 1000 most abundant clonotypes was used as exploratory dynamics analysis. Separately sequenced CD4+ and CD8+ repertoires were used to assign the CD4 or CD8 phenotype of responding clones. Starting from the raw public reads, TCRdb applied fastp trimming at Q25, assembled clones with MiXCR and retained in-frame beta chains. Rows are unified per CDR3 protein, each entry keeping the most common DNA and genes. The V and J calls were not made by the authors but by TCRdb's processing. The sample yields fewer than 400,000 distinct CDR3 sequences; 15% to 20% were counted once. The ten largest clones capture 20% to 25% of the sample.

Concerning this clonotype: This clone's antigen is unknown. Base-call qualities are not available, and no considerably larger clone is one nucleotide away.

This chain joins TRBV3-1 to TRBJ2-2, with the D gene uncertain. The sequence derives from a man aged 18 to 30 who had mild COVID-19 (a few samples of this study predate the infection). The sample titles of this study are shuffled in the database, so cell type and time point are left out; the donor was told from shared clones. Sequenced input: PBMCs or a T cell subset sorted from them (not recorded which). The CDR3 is CASSSHPNTGELFF. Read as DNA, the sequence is TGTGCCAGCAGCTCTCATCCGAACACCGGGGAGCTGTTTTTT.